The rows below give T cell receptor beta chains drawn from one sample of a study of blood T cell repertoires in COVID-19. Profiled with immunoSEQ multiplex PCR; TCRdb holds only in-frame clones, not every one. The top ten clones hold 7.4% of a sample with a few hundred thousand clones, approximately 80% of them seen once. Material: peripheral blood. These receptors came from a woman aged 45-65 years with acute or convalescent COVID-19. CDR3s include the opening cysteine and the closing phenylalanine or tryptophan. The order of the fields is V gene, J gene, clone size, D gene, CDR3 protein, CDR3 DNA. The D gene is left open where the match is weak. Not all rows give a size; the values are once, few, many and, for expanded clones, a class.

v_call: TRBV27
j_call: TRBJ2-7
clone_size: few
d_call: TRBD1
cdr3_aa: CASSVGQGLYEQYF
cdr3_nt: TGTGCCAGCAGTGTGGGACAGGGGTTATACGAGCAGTACTTC

v_call: TRBV7-9
j_call: TRBJ1-1
clone_size: -
d_call: TRBD1
cdr3_aa: CASSLQDQGAAEAFF
cdr3_nt: TGTGCCAGCAGCCTGCAAGATCAGGGGGCTGCTGAAGCTTTCTTT

v_call: TRBV6-4
j_call: TRBJ2-7
clone_size: -
d_call: TRBD1
cdr3_aa: CALQTGTGTYEQYF
cdr3_nt: TGTGCCCTCCAAACCGGGACAGGGACCTACGAGCAGTACTTC

v_call: TRBV6-5
j_call: TRBJ1-6
clone_size: -
d_call: TRBD1
cdr3_aa: CASSTGQENSPLHF
cdr3_nt: TGTGCCAGCAGCACGGGACAGGAGAATTCACCCCTCCACTTT

v_call: TRBV7-2
j_call: TRBJ2-7
clone_size: -
d_call: TRBD1
cdr3_aa: CASSPSTPGQGVVWYF
cdr3_nt: TGTGCCAGCAGCCCAAGCACTCCGGGACAGGGCGTTGTGTGGTACTTC

v_call: TRBV11-2
j_call: TRBJ2-3
clone_size: -
d_call: -
cdr3_aa: CASLRQGSDTQYF
cdr3_nt: TGTGCCAGCCTCAGGCAGGGTTCCGATACGCAGTATTTT

v_call: TRBV9
j_call: TRBJ2-6
clone_size: once
d_call: TRBD1
cdr3_aa: CASSSHRGGGANVLTF
cdr3_nt: TGTGCCAGCAGCTCCCACAGGGGCGGTGGGGCCAACGTCCTGACTTTC

v_call: TRBV5-1
j_call: TRBJ1-4
clone_size: -
d_call: -
cdr3_aa: CASSNQGATNEKLFF
cdr3_nt: TGCGCCAGCAGCAATCAGGGTGCAACTAATGAAAAACTGTTTTTT

v_call: TRBV7-8
j_call: TRBJ1-6
clone_size: -
d_call: -
cdr3_aa: CASSLSGSGTSPLHF
cdr3_nt: TGTGCCAGCAGCTTAAGCGGGTCAGGTACTTCACCCCTCCACTTT

v_call: TRBV19
j_call: TRBJ2-1
clone_size: -
d_call: -
cdr3_aa: CASSQATREGGEQFF
cdr3_nt: TGTGCCAGTAGTCAGGCTACGAGGGAAGGCGGGGAGCAGTTCTTC

v_call: TRBV6-6
j_call: TRBJ1-1
clone_size: -
d_call: TRBD1
cdr3_aa: CASIAWDRGLRTEAFF
cdr3_nt: TGTGCCAGCATCGCTTGGGACAGGGGGCTGAGGACTGAAGCTTTCTTT

v_call: TRBV4-2
j_call: TRBJ1-6
clone_size: once
d_call: -
cdr3_aa: CASSQVNLEGSPLHF
cdr3_nt: TGTGCCAGCAGCCAAGTTAATCTAGAGGGCTCACCCCTCCACTTT

v_call: TRBV3-1/TRBV3-2
j_call: TRBJ2-5
clone_size: -
d_call: -
cdr3_aa: CASSQSRGREAQYF
cdr3_nt: TGTGCCAGCAGCCAATCACGAGGCAGGGAGGCCCAGTACTTC

v_call: TRBV30
j_call: TRBJ1-5
clone_size: -
d_call: -
cdr3_aa: CACQTVFSNQPQHF
cdr3_nt: TGTGCCTGTCAGACAGTATTCAGCAATCAGCCCCAGCATTTT

v_call: TRBV18
j_call: TRBJ1-1
clone_size: -
d_call: -
cdr3_aa: CASSPLEGNTEAFF
cdr3_nt: TGTGCCAGCTCACCCTTAGAGGGGAACACTGAAGCTTTCTTT

v_call: TRBV5-1
j_call: TRBJ1-2
clone_size: -
d_call: TRBD1
cdr3_aa: CASSPGTGGLDGYTF
cdr3_nt: TGCGCCAGCAGCCCCGGGACAGGGGGGTTGGATGGCTACACCTTC

v_call: TRBV2
j_call: TRBJ1-1
clone_size: -
d_call: -
cdr3_aa: CASTRALNTEAFF
cdr3_nt: TGTGCCAGCACGAGGGCCCTGAACACTGAAGCTTTCTTT

v_call: TRBV28
j_call: TRBJ2-7
clone_size: -
d_call: TRBD1
cdr3_aa: CASMRTGNSYEQYF
cdr3_nt: TGTGCCAGCATGAGGACAGGGAATTCCTACGAGCAGTACTTC

v_call: TRBV4-3
j_call: TRBJ2-2
clone_size: -
d_call: -
cdr3_aa: CASSQDSPGELFF
cdr3_nt: TGCGCCAGCAGCCAAGATAGCCCCGGGGAGCTGTTTTTT

v_call: TRBV7-9
j_call: TRBJ2-2
clone_size: -
d_call: TRBD2
cdr3_aa: CASSFSGGGLDTGELFF
cdr3_nt: TGTGCCAGCAGCTTTTCTGGCGGGGGGCTAGACACCGGGGAGCTGTTTTTT

v_call: TRBV28
j_call: TRBJ1-3
clone_size: -
d_call: TRBD1
cdr3_aa: CASSLSLPGQGGNTIYF
cdr3_nt: TGTGCCAGCAGTTTGAGCCTCCCGGGACAGGGAGGAAACACCATATATTTT

v_call: TRBV24-1
j_call: TRBJ2-1
clone_size: -
d_call: TRBD1
cdr3_aa: CATSDFLGTGRYEQFF
cdr3_nt: TGTGCCACCAGTGATTTTTTGGGGACAGGGAGGTATGAGCAGTTCTTC

v_call: TRBV7-2
j_call: TRBJ1-4
clone_size: few
d_call: TRBD1
cdr3_aa: CASSSDRRKLFF
cdr3_nt: TGTGCCAGCAGCTCGGACAGGCGGAAACTGTTTTTT

v_call: TRBV19
j_call: TRBJ1-1
clone_size: -
d_call: TRBD1
cdr3_aa: CASSVDIRGRTEAFF
cdr3_nt: TGTGCCAGTAGTGTCGATATCAGGGGGCGGACTGAAGCTTTCTTT

v_call: TRBV11-2
j_call: TRBJ2-1
clone_size: -
d_call: TRBD1
cdr3_aa: CASSLDRGSYNEQFF
cdr3_nt: TGTGCCAGCAGCCTCGACAGGGGATCCTACAATGAGCAGTTCTTC

v_call: TRBV7-9
j_call: TRBJ2-3
clone_size: -
d_call: -
cdr3_aa: CASSLTGSTDTQYF
cdr3_nt: TGTGCCAGCAGCTTGACAGGTAGCACAGATACGCAGTATTTT

v_call: TRBV19
j_call: TRBJ2-1
clone_size: -
d_call: -
cdr3_aa: CASSIEGQTYNEQFF
cdr3_nt: TGTGCCAGTAGTATAGAAGGACAGACCTACAATGAGCAGTTCTTC

v_call: TRBV6-4
j_call: TRBJ1-5
clone_size: -
d_call: TRBD1
cdr3_aa: CASSDGTGNNQPQHF
cdr3_nt: TGTGCCAGCAGTGACGGGACAGGGAACAATCAGCCCCAGCATTTT

v_call: TRBV28
j_call: TRBJ2-7
clone_size: few
d_call: TRBD2
cdr3_aa: CASSSIDGLAETYEQYF
cdr3_nt: TGTGCCAGCAGTTCGATAGATGGACTAGCGGAGACCTACGAGCAGTACTTC

v_call: TRBV3-1/TRBV3-2
j_call: TRBJ1-3
clone_size: -
d_call: TRBD1
cdr3_aa: CASSDRDRGFGNTIYF
cdr3_nt: TGTGCCAGCAGCGATCGGGACAGGGGGTTTGGAAACACCATATATTTT

v_call: TRBV5-1
j_call: TRBJ1-3
clone_size: -
d_call: TRBD1
cdr3_aa: CASSLWTGVGNTIYF
cdr3_nt: TGCGCCAGCAGCTTGTGGACAGGGGTTGGAAACACCATATATTTT

v_call: TRBV28
j_call: TRBJ1-5
clone_size: once
d_call: -
cdr3_aa: CASSFGFGGRSNQPQHF
cdr3_nt: TGTGCCAGCAGTTTCGGGTTTGGGGGCAGGAGCAATCAGCCCCAGCATTTT

v_call: TRBV5-1
j_call: TRBJ1-1
clone_size: -
d_call: -
cdr3_aa: CASSLETGANTEAFF
cdr3_nt: TGCGCCAGCAGCTTGGAGACAGGTGCGAACACTGAAGCTTTCTTT

v_call: TRBV19
j_call: TRBJ1-1
clone_size: -
d_call: -
cdr3_aa: CATSGGTEAFF
cdr3_nt: TGTGCCACCTCCGGGGGCACTGAAGCTTTCTTT

v_call: TRBV2
j_call: TRBJ1-2
clone_size: -
d_call: TRBD1
cdr3_aa: CASSVPGQVGPQDGYTF
cdr3_nt: TGTGCCAGCAGTGTTCCGGGACAGGTGGGACCTCAGGATGGCTACACCTTC

v_call: TRBV28
j_call: TRBJ2-6
clone_size: -
d_call: -
cdr3_aa: CASETSGRGGANVLTF
cdr3_nt: TGTGCCAGCGAAACCTCCGGTCGGGGTGGGGCCAACGTCCTGACTTTC

v_call: TRBV7-2
j_call: TRBJ2-5
clone_size: -
d_call: TRBD2
cdr3_aa: CASSSGLVRETQYF
cdr3_nt: TGTGCCAGCAGCTCCGGACTAGTGAGGGAGACCCAGTACTTC

v_call: TRBV6-1
j_call: TRBJ1-4
clone_size: -
d_call: TRBD1
cdr3_aa: CASSGGSGTGNEKLFF
cdr3_nt: TGTGCCAGCAGTGGGGGCTCCGGGACAGGGAATGAAAAACTGTTTTTT

v_call: TRBV11-2
j_call: TRBJ2-1
clone_size: -
d_call: TRBD2
cdr3_aa: CASSLAGGYNEQFF
cdr3_nt: TGTGCCAGCAGCTTAGCGGGAGGGTACAATGAGCAGTTCTTC

v_call: TRBV6-5
j_call: TRBJ2-3
clone_size: -
d_call: TRBD2
cdr3_aa: CASRLAGPDTQYF
cdr3_nt: TGTGCCAGCAGGCTAGCGGGCCCAGATACGCAGTATTTT

v_call: TRBV11-2
j_call: TRBJ2-5
clone_size: -
d_call: -
cdr3_aa: CASNPSTSHRTQYF
cdr3_nt: TGTGCCAGCAACCCTTCGACGAGTCACAGGACCCAGTACTTC

v_call: TRBV3-1/TRBV3-2
j_call: TRBJ1-6
clone_size: -
d_call: -
cdr3_aa: CASSPLQGYNSPLHF
cdr3_nt: TGTGCCAGCAGCCCCCTCCAGGGATATAATTCACCCCTCCACTTT

v_call: TRBV5-1
j_call: TRBJ2-7
clone_size: -
d_call: TRBD1
cdr3_aa: CASSSGTGNEQYF
cdr3_nt: TGCGCCAGCAGCTCCGGGACAGGGAACGAGCAGTACTTC

v_call: TRBV29-1
j_call: TRBJ1-4
clone_size: -
d_call: -
cdr3_aa: CSVGDGATNEKLFF
cdr3_nt: TGCAGCGTTGGAGACGGTGCAACTAATGAAAAACTGTTTTTT

v_call: TRBV14
j_call: TRBJ1-2
clone_size: -
d_call: -
cdr3_aa: CASSQDREGVDYGYTF
cdr3_nt: TGTGCCAGCAGCCAAGATCGAGAAGGGGTCGACTATGGCTACACCTTC

v_call: TRBV11-2
j_call: TRBJ2-7
clone_size: -
d_call: TRBD1
cdr3_aa: CASSLDYRGRGYEQYF
cdr3_nt: TGTGCCAGCAGCTTAGATTACAGGGGCCGTGGCTACGAGCAGTACTTC

v_call: TRBV28
j_call: TRBJ2-3
clone_size: -
d_call: -
cdr3_aa: CATGQFTDTQYF
cdr3_nt: TGTGCCACCGGACAGTTCACAGATACGCAGTATTTT

v_call: TRBV4-1
j_call: TRBJ2-3
clone_size: -
d_call: -
cdr3_aa: CASRDRRLTDTQYF
cdr3_nt: TGCGCCAGCAGAGACAGGAGACTCACAGATACGCAGTATTTT